The present entry profiles one TCR beta chain with its context. The antigen is not known. This CDR3 is 15 amino acids long. The V and J ends lost 4 bases and 0 bases, in that order; junction bases with no gene match: 3. Germline CDR1 is SGHRS and CDR2 is YFSETQ. The data derive from a study of PD-L1 blockade in urothelial cancer. On the study more broadly: In the mid-2010s, patients got going on atezolizumab, taking 1,200 mg intravenously every 3 weeks. Treatment start was followed by blood analysis at 3 weeks (second dose) and again at 6 weeks. Study-wide findings and caveats: Patients with below-median pretreatment blood clonality survived longer.

Sample numbers ranged from 1 to 8 per patient, encompassing pretreatment and on-treatment collections. The protocol was immunoSEQ multiplex PCR, while the TCRdb copy is restricted to in-frame clones and leaves out a portion. The sample lists 70,000 or so clones; about 89% were seen once. V gene TRBV5-1 combines with J gene TRBJ2-2, with 7 bases matching TRBD1. The material was PBMCs, obtained around atezolizumab (anti-PD-L1) treatment. The receptor was isolated from a man in his 60s with urothelial cancer. CDR3: CASSPGQPNTGELFF. CDR3 bases: TGCGCCAGCAGCCCGGGACAGCCGAACACCGGGGAGCTGTTTTTT.